Listed below are T cell receptor beta chains from one sample, sequenced in a study of CD8 T cells in ankylosing spondylitis. One entry per CDR3 protein, called by TCRdb with MiXCR from the 5' RACE reads. The table lists a few hundred thousand distinct CDR3 sequences, roughly 8% of them singletons. The sequencing input was blood, either unsorted or a sorted T cell fraction (not recorded which). The receptors here all came from a male donor with ankylosing spondylitis. Both conserved end residues are part of each CDR3. The D gene is left open where the match is weak. Size values are once, few and many counts, or a class for expanded clones, and some rows have none.

D: .; length: 14; V: TRBV7-3; size: .; J: TRBJ2-2; CDR3: CASSLDPDGGELFF; DNA: TGTGCCAGCAGCTTAGATCCGGATGGCGGGGAGCTGTTTTTT
D: TRBD1; length: 15; V: TRBV12-3/TRBV12-4; size: many; J: TRBJ2-5; CDR3: CASSSPGQGKETQYF; DNA: TGTGCCAGCAGTTCACCGGGACAGGGTAAAGAGACCCAGTACTTC
D: TRBD2; length: 17; V: TRBV7-2; size: .; J: TRBJ2-7; CDR3: CASSLFQPGLGLDEQYF; DNA: TGTGCCAGCAGCTTATTCCAACCGGGACTAGGTTTAGACGAGCAGTACTTC
D: .; length: 14; V: TRBV27; size: .; J: TRBJ2-7; CDR3: CASSSEVGSYEQYF; DNA: TGTGCCAGCAGTTCGGAAGTAGGCTCCTACGAGCAGTACTTC
D: .; length: 17; V: TRBV29-1; size: .; J: TRBJ2-6; CDR3: CSVEVAGRDAGANVLTF; DNA: TGCAGCGTTGAAGTCGCCGGGCGAGACGCGGGGGCCAACGTCCTGACTTTC
D: .; length: 16; V: TRBV24-1; size: .; J: TRBJ1-5; CDR3: CATGAGTLLRNQPQHF; DNA: TGTGCCACCGGGGCGGGGACCCTCCTTCGAAATCAGCCCCAGCATTTT
D: .; length: 15; V: TRBV5-1; size: many; J: TRBJ2-7; CDR3: CASSLDGTVGYEQYF; DNA: TGCGCCAGCAGCTTGGACGGGACTGTGGGCTACGAGCAGTACTTC
D: TRBD2; length: 15; V: TRBV20-1; size: .; J: TRBJ2-3; CDR3: CSASVAGGKLDTQYF; DNA: TGCAGTGCTAGTGTGGCGGGAGGGAAGTTAGATACGCAGTATTTT
D: TRBD1; length: 11; V: TRBV2; size: few; J: TRBJ1-2; CDR3: CAPGGDYGYTF; DNA: TGTGCTCCAGGGGGCGACTATGGCTACACCTTC
D: .; length: 14; V: TRBV15; size: few; J: TRBJ2-5; CDR3: CATSRGGGRETQYF; DNA: TGTGCCACCAGCAGAGGTGGGGGGAGAGAGACCCAGTACTTC
D: .; length: 15; V: TRBV5-1; size: many; J: TRBJ1-1; CDR3: CASSLAGSSLTEAFF; DNA: TGCGCCAGCAGCTTGGCGGGCAGTTCCTTAACTGAAGCTTTCTTT
D: .; length: 15; V: TRBV4-2; size: few; J: TRBJ2-5; CDR3: CASSQDPDLIRTQYF; DNA: TGTGCCAGCAGCCAAGATCCGGATTTAATTCGGACCCAGTACTTC
D: TRBD1; length: 13; V: TRBV28; size: few; J: TRBJ2-2; CDR3: CASRPRGYGELFF; DNA: TGTGCCAGCAGGCCCAGGGGGTACGGGGAGCTGTTTTTT
D: .; length: 14; V: TRBV6-1; size: many; J: TRBJ2-2; CDR3: CASTRGGDTGELFF; DNA: TGTGCCAGCACCCGGGGAGGTGACACCGGGGAGCTGTTTTTT
D: .; length: 13; V: TRBV12-3/TRBV12-4; size: few; J: TRBJ1-5; CDR3: CASSLAGDGAQHF; DNA: TGTGCCAGCAGTTTAGCCGGGGATGGAGCCCAGCATTTT
D: TRBD2; length: 14; V: TRBV5-1; size: many; J: TRBJ2-1; CDR3: CASSSSGSDDEQFF; DNA: TGCGCCAGCAGCTCTAGCGGCTCTGACGATGAGCAGTTCTTC
D: .; length: 13; V: TRBV18; size: .; J: TRBJ1-1; CDR3: CASSPRQDTEAFF; DNA: TGTGCCAGCTCACCACGCCAAGACACTGAAGCTTTCTTT
D: TRBD1; length: 12; V: TRBV20-1; size: many; J: TRBJ2-5; CDR3: CSSTGGGETQYF; DNA: TGCAGCTCCACAGGGGGCGGAGAGACCCAGTACTTC
D: .; length: 15; V: TRBV20-1; size: few; J: TRBJ2-7; CDR3: CSASHRPWGSYEQYF; DNA: TGCAGTGCTTCCCACAGGCCCTGGGGCTCCTACGAGCAGTACTTC
D: .; length: 14; V: TRBV11-2; size: few; J: TRBJ2-1; CDR3: CASSLETVYNEQFF; DNA: TGTGCCAGCAGCTTAGAGACCGTCTACAATGAGCAGTTCTTC
D: .; length: 13; V: TRBV29-1; size: many; J: TRBJ2-1; CDR3: CSAEGIALGSQFF; DNA: TGCAGCGCCGAAGGGATAGCGTTAGGGTCTCAGTTCTTC
D: TRBD2; length: 17; V: TRBV7-8; size: .; J: TRBJ2-2; CDR3: CASSDRGLAENTGELFF; DNA: TGTGCCAGCAGCGACCGGGGACTAGCGGAAAACACCGGGGAGCTGTTTTTT
D: .; length: 14; V: TRBV7-2; size: .; J: TRBJ2-7; CDR3: CASSFRDKVYEQYF; DNA: TGTGCCAGCAGCTTTCGGGACAAGGTTTACGAGCAGTACTTC
D: .; length: 14; V: TRBV12-3/TRBV12-4; size: many; J: TRBJ1-5; CDR3: CASREAEPNQPQHF; DNA: TGTGCCAGCAGGGAGGCAGAGCCCAATCAGCCCCAGCATTTT
D: TRBD2; length: 16; V: TRBV9; size: few; J: TRBJ2-2; CDR3: CASSITSGRNTGELFF; DNA: TGTGCCAGCAGCATAACTAGCGGGAGAAACACCGGGGAGCTGTTTTTT